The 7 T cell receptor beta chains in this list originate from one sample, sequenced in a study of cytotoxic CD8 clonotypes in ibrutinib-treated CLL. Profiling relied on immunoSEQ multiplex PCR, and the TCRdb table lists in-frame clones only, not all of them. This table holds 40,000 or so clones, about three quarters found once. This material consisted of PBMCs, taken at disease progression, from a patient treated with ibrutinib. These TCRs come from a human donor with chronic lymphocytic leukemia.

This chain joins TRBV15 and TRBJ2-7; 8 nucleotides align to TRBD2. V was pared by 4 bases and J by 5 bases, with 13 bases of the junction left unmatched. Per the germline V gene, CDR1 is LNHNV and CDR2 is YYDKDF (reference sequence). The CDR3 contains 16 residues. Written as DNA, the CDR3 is TGTGCCACCAGCACCATGGGAGGAGCGGGAGAGGACGAGCAGTACTTC. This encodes CATSTMGGAGEDEQYF.

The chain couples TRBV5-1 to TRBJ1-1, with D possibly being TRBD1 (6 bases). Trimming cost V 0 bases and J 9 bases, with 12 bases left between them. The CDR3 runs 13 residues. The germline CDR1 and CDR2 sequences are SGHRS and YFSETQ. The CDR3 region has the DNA TGCGCCAGCAGCTTGGTCCCCCGGGACAAAGCTTTCTTT. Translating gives CASSLVPRDKAFF.

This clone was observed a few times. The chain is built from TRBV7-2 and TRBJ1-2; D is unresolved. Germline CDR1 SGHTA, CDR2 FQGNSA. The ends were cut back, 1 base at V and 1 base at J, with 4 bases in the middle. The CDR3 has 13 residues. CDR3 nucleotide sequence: TGTGCCAGCAGCTTAGAACTTAACTATGGCTACACCTTC. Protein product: CASSLELNYGYTF.

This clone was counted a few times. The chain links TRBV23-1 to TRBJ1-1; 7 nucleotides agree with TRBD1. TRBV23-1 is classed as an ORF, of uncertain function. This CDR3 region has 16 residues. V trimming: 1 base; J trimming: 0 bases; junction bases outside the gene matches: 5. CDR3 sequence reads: CASSQLTGALNTEAFF. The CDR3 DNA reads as TGCGCCAGCAGTCAATTAACAGGGGCTTTGAACACTGAAGCTTTCTTT.

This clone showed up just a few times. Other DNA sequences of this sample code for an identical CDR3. For the CDR3, the DNA is TGTGCCAGCAGCTTAGGTGGAGGATCAGATACGCAGTATTTT. Encoded protein: CASSLGGGSDTQYF. V is TRBV7-9 and J is TRBJ2-3, with a weak D call TRBD2 (5 bases). Trimming removed 1 base from V and 4 bases from J, with 9 bases in between. The germline gives CDR1 SEHNR, CDR2 FQNEAQ (reference sequence). The CDR3 contains 14 residues.

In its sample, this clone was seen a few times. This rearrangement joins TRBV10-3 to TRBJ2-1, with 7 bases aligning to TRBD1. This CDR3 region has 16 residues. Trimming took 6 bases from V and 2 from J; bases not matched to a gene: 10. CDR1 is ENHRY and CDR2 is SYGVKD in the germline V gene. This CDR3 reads CAISEITGAAYNEQFF. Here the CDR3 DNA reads TGTGCCATCAGCGAGATTACAGGGGCCGCCTACAATGAGCAGTTCTTC.

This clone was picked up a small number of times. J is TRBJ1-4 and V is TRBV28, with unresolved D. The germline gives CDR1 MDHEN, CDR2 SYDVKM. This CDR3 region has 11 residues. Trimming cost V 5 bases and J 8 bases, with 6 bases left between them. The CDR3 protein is CASSVREKLFF. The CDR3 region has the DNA TGTGCCAGCAGTGTGAGGGAAAAACTGTTTTTT.